This is a list of T cell receptor beta chains from one sample in a study of tumour-infiltrating T cells in Burkitt lymphoma. This table comes from immunoSEQ multiplex PCR, and its TCRdb copy is limited to in-frame clones, with some not included. The table records approximately 46,000 clones, approximately 31% of them present only once. Input material: tumor tissue. The source is a human donor with Burkitt lymphoma. The CDR3 runs from the conserved cysteine through the conserved F or W. D genes are given only for firm matches. The size field is filled for only some rows; it gives once, few, many or a size class.

d_call	j_call	v_call	clone_size	cdr3_aa	cdr3_nt
TRBD1	TRBJ1-6	TRBV6-5	few	CASSYSQGGNSPLHF	TGTGCCAGCAGTTACTCTCAGGGGGGAAATTCACCCCTCCACTTT
-	TRBJ1-5	TRBV19	few	CASSLHGDFFGNQPQHF	TGTGCCAGTAGTCTCCACGGGGATTTTTTCGGCAATCAGCCCCAGCATTTT
-	TRBJ2-3	TRBV9	few	CASSDGTTSDTQYF	TGTGCCAGCAGCGATGGGACCACTTCAGATACGCAGTATTTT
-	TRBJ2-2	TRBV4-3	few	CASSLQGYTGELFF	TGCGCCAGCAGCCTACAGGGTTACACCGGGGAGCTGTTTTTT
-	TRBJ1-2	TRBV7-2	many	CASSLVAAYYGYTF	TGTGCCAGCAGCTTAGTGGCAGCCTACTATGGCTACACCTTC
-	TRBJ1-3	TRBV6-1	-	CASSEGTSSGDTIYF	TGTGCCAGCAGTGAAGGGACCTCGAGCGGGGACACCATATATTTT
-	TRBJ1-2	TRBV7-6	-	CASSLGMAGGGYTF	TGTGCCAGCAGCTTAGGAATGGCAGGCGGTGGCTACACCTTC
TRBD1	TRBJ2-5	TRBV7-9	-	CASSRTGAQGGETQYF	TGTGCCAGCAGTCGAACAGGGGCGCAAGGGGGAGAGACCCAGTACTTC
-	TRBJ2-7	TRBV9	-	CASGDSHASYEQYF	TGTGCCAGCGGCGACAGCCACGCTTCCTACGAGCAGTACTTC
-	TRBJ2-3	TRBV2	few	CASSDKDTQYF	TGTGCCAGCAGTGATAAGGATACGCAGTATTTT
-	TRBJ1-6	TRBV2	few	CASSEAATTRFF	TGTGCCAGCAGTGAAGCAGCCACCACGAGATTTTTT
TRBD2	TRBJ2-3	TRBV2	once	CASSPGTSGGTDTQYF	TGTGCCAGCAGCCCTGGGACTAGCGGGGGCACAGATACGCAGTATTTT
-	TRBJ1-4	TRBV5-1	few	CASSLAGQPNEKLFF	TGCGCCAGCAGCTTGGCGGGACAACCTAATGAAAAACTGTTTTTT
TRBD2	TRBJ2-5	TRBV6-5	few	CASSYSRRGVGETQYF	TGTGCCAGCAGTTACTCGAGGCGGGGGGTTGGAGAGACCCAGTACTTC
-	TRBJ1-1	TRBV5-4	-	CASSLDPGQWNTEAFF	TGTGCCAGCAGCTTGGATCCGGGACAATGGAACACTGAAGCTTTCTTT
TRBD1	TRBJ1-2	TRBV7-2	few	CASSLTGYYGYTF	TGTGCCAGCAGCTTGACAGGGTACTATGGCTACACCTTC
TRBD1	TRBJ1-4	TRBV25-1	-	CASSESGPGGREKLFF	TGTGCCAGCAGTGAATCCGGACCAGGGGGGCGGGAAAAACTGTTTTTT
-	TRBJ1-6	TRBV13	few	CASSLAGEYNSPLHF	TGTGCCAGCAGCTTAGCAGGGGAATATAATTCACCCCTCCACTTT
-	TRBJ2-5	TRBV5-4	-	CASSAGGVQETQYF	TGTGCCAGCAGCGCAGGGGGGGTACAAGAGACCCAGTACTTC
-	TRBJ1-2	TRBV9	-	CASSFLGRCRIYGYTF	TGTGCCAGCAGCTTCCTGGGTAGGTGTCGAATTTATGGCTACACCTTC
-	TRBJ1-2	TRBV5-4	few	CASGRDNYGYTF	TGTGCCAGCGGCAGGGATAACTATGGCTACACCTTC
-	TRBJ1-2	TRBV28	-	CASISVYGYTF	TGTGCCAGCATTAGCGTCTATGGCTACACCTTC
-	TRBJ1-2	TRBV4-3	-	CASSQLANYGYTF	TGCGCCAGCAGCCAACTGGCTAACTATGGCTACACCTTC